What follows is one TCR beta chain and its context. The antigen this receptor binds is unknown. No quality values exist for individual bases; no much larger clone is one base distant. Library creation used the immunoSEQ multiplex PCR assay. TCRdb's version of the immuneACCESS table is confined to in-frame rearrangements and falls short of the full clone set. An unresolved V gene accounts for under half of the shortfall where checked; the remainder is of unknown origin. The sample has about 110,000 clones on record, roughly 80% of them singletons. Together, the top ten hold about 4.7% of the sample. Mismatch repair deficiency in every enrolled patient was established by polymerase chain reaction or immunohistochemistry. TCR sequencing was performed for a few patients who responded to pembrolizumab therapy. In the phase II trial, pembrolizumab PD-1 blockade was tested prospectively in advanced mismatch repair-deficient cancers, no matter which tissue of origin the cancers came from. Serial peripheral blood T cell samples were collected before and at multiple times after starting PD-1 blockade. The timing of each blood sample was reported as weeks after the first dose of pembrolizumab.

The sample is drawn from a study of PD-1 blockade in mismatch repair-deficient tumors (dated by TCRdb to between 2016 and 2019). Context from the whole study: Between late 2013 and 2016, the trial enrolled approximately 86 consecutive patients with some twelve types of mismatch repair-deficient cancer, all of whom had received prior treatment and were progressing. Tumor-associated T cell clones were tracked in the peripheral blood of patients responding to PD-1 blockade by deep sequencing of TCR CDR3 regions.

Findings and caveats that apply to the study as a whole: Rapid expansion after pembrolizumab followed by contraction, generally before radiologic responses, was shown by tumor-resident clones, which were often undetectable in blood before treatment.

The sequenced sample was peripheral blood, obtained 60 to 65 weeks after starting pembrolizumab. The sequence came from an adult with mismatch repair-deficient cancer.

The CDR3 reads CASRGKGPRTGEGYTF. The DNA sequence reads TGTGCCAGCAGGGGAAAGGGACCGAGGACAGGAGAGGGCTACACCTTC. The chain links TRBV2 with TRBJ1-2; TRBD1 matches 7 bases in the middle. After removal of 6 bases from V and 8 bases from J, the junction retains 18 bases not matched to a gene. Counted from cysteine to phenylalanine, this CDR3 has 16 amino acids. The CDR3 DNA has 48 bases and is translated from base 1. CDR1 SNHLY and CDR2 FYNNEI are derived from the germline V gene.